This TCR beta chain was sequenced in a study of shared clonotypes between healthy human individuals. In regard to this clone: At the DNA level, this CDR3 is encoded by other sequences in the same sample as well.

Once extracted for a subset, genomic DNA was divided evenly among several immunoSEQ plates. The repertoire was sequenced with immunoSEQ multiplex PCR; TCRdb's copy has only in-frame clones and lacks some. The sample includes about 1.5 million clones, around 97% seen only once; the top ten take approximately 1%. V gave up 1 base and J gave up 0 bases, with 4 bases separating them. The CDR3 sequence is 14 residues long. Germline CDR1 SGHRS, CDR2 YFSETQ. The study enrolled healthy HIV-negative adults without recent acute infections or vaccinations as donors. Sequencing used naive CD4+ T cells sorted from blood. The subset denotes: CD45RA+ positively selected. V usage is TRBV5-1 and J usage is TRBJ2-2; D is undetermined. This clonotype was sampled from a man in his thirties or forties in good health. For the CDR3, the DNA is TGCGCCAGCAGCTTGTTGTCGAACACCGGGGAGCTGTTTTTT. Translation gives CASSLLSNTGELFF.